This is a list of T cell receptor beta chains from one sample in a study of blood T cell repertoires in COVID-19. Profiling relied on immunoSEQ multiplex PCR, and the TCRdb table lists in-frame clones only, not all of them. The profile shows about 400,000 clones, roughly 89% of them singletons. The sequenced material came from peripheral blood. The receptors originated from a woman in her twenties or thirties with active or convalescent COVID-19. The conserved cysteine and the conserved F or W are not part of the CDR3 here. Each record gives: CDR3 protein, J gene, V gene.

CDR3 protein: ATSSPDLAGLMTDTQY
J gene: TRBJ2-3
V gene: TRBV15

CDR3 protein: ASSIPGGWNTEAF
J gene: TRBJ1-1
V gene: TRBV19

CDR3 protein: SVVRGSAGELF
J gene: TRBJ2-2
V gene: TRBV29-1

CDR3 protein: ASSQGTQNTGELF
J gene: TRBJ2-2
V gene: TRBV4-2

CDR3 protein: ASSPGTGYGYT
J gene: TRBJ1-2
V gene: TRBV18

CDR3 protein: ASSPLDPGQVYGYT
J gene: TRBJ1-2
V gene: TRBV5-1

CDR3 protein: ASSFGGQDYGYT
J gene: TRBJ1-2
V gene: TRBV7-2

CDR3 protein: ASSFAGGNQPQH
J gene: TRBJ1-5
V gene: TRBV27

CDR3 protein: ASSSPPGQIANYGYT
J gene: TRBJ1-2
V gene: TRBV5-1

CDR3 protein: ASSEDGTVSSYEQY
J gene: TRBJ2-7
V gene: TRBV4-2

CDR3 protein: ASDGDRAGNTIY
J gene: TRBJ1-3
V gene: TRBV12-5

CDR3 protein: ASSSRLAGVVGELF
J gene: TRBJ2-2
V gene: TRBV6-5

CDR3 protein: ASSLRFSLRSKETQY
J gene: TRBJ2-5
V gene: TRBV5-1

CDR3 protein: ASSEQGRADTQY
J gene: TRBJ2-3
V gene: TRBV2

CDR3 protein: ASSESGAAGHEQY
J gene: TRBJ2-7
V gene: TRBV6-1

CDR3 protein: ASSSGLAKTQY
J gene: TRBJ2-5
V gene: TRBV5-1

CDR3 protein: ASSLTSGETYEQY
J gene: TRBJ2-7
V gene: TRBV28

CDR3 protein: ASSQEGAVGTGSPLH
J gene: TRBJ1-6
V gene: TRBV4-1

CDR3 protein: ASILTGTANSPLH
J gene: TRBJ1-6
V gene: TRBV6-5

CDR3 protein: ASSHVIAGLSYNEQF
J gene: TRBJ2-1
V gene: TRBV4-1

CDR3 protein: ASSQAGGNYGYT
J gene: TRBJ1-2
V gene: TRBV3-1/TRBV3-2

CDR3 protein: ASSLGTALNTGELF
J gene: TRBJ2-2
V gene: TRBV5-4

CDR3 protein: ASSQDRSGRRNEQF
J gene: TRBJ2-1
V gene: TRBV4-2

CDR3 protein: AVGGGEVYGYT
J gene: TRBJ1-2
V gene: TRBV7-9

CDR3 protein: ASSVISLTNTGELF
J gene: TRBJ2-2
V gene: TRBV9

CDR3 protein: ASSLVSGTGSGNTIY
J gene: TRBJ1-3
V gene: TRBV11-2

CDR3 protein: AISDGQGIVGNTIY
J gene: TRBJ1-3
V gene: TRBV10-3

CDR3 protein: ASSQEGLENGYT
J gene: TRBJ1-2
V gene: TRBV4-2

CDR3 protein: ASQDIPPPEAF
J gene: TRBJ1-1
V gene: TRBV6-5

CDR3 protein: ASSILGRENTIY
J gene: TRBJ1-3
V gene: TRBV19

CDR3 protein: ASSRPGTEGEKLF
J gene: TRBJ1-4
V gene: TRBV6-5

CDR3 protein: ASKQIITDTQY
J gene: TRBJ2-3
V gene: TRBV27

CDR3 protein: AISESTGYGYT
J gene: TRBJ1-2
V gene: TRBV10-3

CDR3 protein: ASRNVAGGQNEQF
J gene: TRBJ2-1
V gene: TRBV19

CDR3 protein: ASSPDRGQETQY
J gene: TRBJ2-5
V gene: TRBV10-1

CDR3 protein: ATSQGTGAIQETQY
J gene: TRBJ2-5
V gene: TRBV24-1

CDR3 protein: ASSFRDFWYGANVLT
J gene: TRBJ2-6
V gene: TRBV11-2

CDR3 protein: ASSQEGEGRATDTQY
J gene: TRBJ2-3
V gene: TRBV4-1

CDR3 protein: ASSQGNEQF
J gene: TRBJ2-1
V gene: TRBV3-1/TRBV3-2

CDR3 protein: SVPGLGRGLSEAF
J gene: TRBJ1-1
V gene: TRBV29-1

CDR3 protein: ASSSVERFPLNEQF
J gene: TRBJ2-1
V gene: TRBV11-2

CDR3 protein: ASSPRQGSETQY
J gene: TRBJ2-5
V gene: TRBV4-1

CDR3 protein: ASSFGTSGQDTQY
J gene: TRBJ2-3
V gene: TRBV5-6

CDR3 protein: ASSLGQANYGYT
J gene: TRBJ1-2
V gene: TRBV5-1